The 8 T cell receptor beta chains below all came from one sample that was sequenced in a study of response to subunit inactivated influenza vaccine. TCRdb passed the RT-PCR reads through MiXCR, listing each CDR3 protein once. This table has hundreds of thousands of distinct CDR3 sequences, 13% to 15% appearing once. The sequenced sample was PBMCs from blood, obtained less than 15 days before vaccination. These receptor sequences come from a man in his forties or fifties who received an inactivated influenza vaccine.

CDR3 region: CASSPRGYGATNEKLFF. In DNA, the CDR3 is TGTGCCAGCAGCCCACGAGGATACGGTGCAACTAATGAAAAACTGTTTTTT. V gene TRBV7-9 combines with J gene TRBJ1-4; no reliable D call. V lost 5 bases and J lost 0, with 16 bases in between. The CDR3 spans 17 residues. In germline, CDR1 is SEHNR, CDR2 FQNEAQ (reference sequence).

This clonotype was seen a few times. CDR3 nucleotides: TGTGCCTGGGGGGTCGGGGGCACTGAAGCTTTCTTT. Translation: CAWGVGGTEAFF. This sequence joins TRBV30 and TRBJ1-1, with D tentatively TRBD1 (5 bases). This CDR3 comprises 12 residues. V lost 5 bases and J 4 bases, leaving 11 bases between the germline ends. Germline V lookup: CDR1 GTSNPN, CDR2 SVGIG (reference sequence).

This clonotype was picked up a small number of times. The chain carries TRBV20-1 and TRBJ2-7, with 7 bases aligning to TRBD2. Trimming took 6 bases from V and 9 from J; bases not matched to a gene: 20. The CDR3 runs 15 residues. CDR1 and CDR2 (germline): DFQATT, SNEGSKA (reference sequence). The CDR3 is CSAHTPGTGRVGQYF. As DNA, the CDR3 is TGCAGTGCACACACGCCCGGGACGGGGAGGGTAGGGCAGTACTTC.

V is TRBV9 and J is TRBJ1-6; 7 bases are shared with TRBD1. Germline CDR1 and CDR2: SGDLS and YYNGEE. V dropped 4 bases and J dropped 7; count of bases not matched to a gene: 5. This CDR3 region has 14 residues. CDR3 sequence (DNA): TGTGCCAGCAGCAAAGACAGGGTGAATTCACCCCTCCACTTT. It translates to CASSKDRVNSPLHF.

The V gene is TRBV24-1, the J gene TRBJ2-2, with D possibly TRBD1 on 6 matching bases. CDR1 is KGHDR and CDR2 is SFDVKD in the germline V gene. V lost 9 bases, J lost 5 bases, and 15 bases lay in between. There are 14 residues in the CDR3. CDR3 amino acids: CATRRQALTGELFF. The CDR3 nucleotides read TGTGCCACCCGCAGACAGGCTCTGACCGGGGAGCTGTTTTTT.

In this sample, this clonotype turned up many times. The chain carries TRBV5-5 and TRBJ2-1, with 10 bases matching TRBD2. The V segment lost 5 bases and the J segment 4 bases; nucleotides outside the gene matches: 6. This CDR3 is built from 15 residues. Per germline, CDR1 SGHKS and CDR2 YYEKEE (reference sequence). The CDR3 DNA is TGTGCCAGCAGTTTATCTAGCGGGGGATACAATGAGCAGTTCTTC. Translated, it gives CASSLSSGGYNEQFF. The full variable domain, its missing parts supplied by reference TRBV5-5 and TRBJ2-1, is DAGVTQSPTHLIKTRGQQVTLRCSPISGHKSVSWYQQVLGQGPQFIFQYYEKEERGRGNFPDRFSARQFPNYSSELNVNALLLGDSALYLCASSLSSGGYNEQFFGPGTRLTVL.

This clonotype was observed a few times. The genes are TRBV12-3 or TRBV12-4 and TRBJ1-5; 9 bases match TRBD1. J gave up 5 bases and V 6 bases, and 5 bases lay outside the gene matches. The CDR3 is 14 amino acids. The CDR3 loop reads CASRGTGRHQPQHF. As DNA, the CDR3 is TGTGCCAGCAGGGGGACAGGGCGACATCAGCCCCAGCATTTT.

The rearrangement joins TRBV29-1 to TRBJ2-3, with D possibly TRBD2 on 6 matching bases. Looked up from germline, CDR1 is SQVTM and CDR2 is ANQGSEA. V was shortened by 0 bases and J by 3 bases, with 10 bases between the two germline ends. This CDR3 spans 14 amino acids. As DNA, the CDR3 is TGCAGCGTTGAAGATTCAGGGAGGACAGATACGCAGTATTTT. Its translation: CSVEDSGRTDTQYF.